This T cell receptor beta chain comes out of a study of T cell repertoires in cytomegalovirus infection. Study summary: Indicated by public TCR beta signatures were CMV infection and matching HLA type.

TCRdb reprocessed the reads with MiXCR, giving one entry per CDR3 protein. This sample yields about 450,000 distinct CDR3 sequences, of which roughly 30% are seen a single time; roughly an eighth belongs to the top ten. Overall study findings and caveats: Within the response measured ex vivo, HLA-C-restricted CMV-specific TCR beta clonotypes were dominant. Cumulative frequency of public TCR beta families picked out carriers of CMV plus the relevant HLA.

At least ten counts were recorded for this clonotype. Its specificity is not known. V lost 5 bases, J lost 4 bases, and 5 bases stayed unmatched. This CDR3 is built from 13 residues. The chain has TRBV12-3 or TRBV12-4 and TRBJ2-7; 7 bases are a match to TRBD1. Sequencing input: PBMCs. The sequence came from a human donor in good health (CMV status not recorded). Some clones in this sample may be carry-over from other donors' samples. The DNA for the CDR3 is TGTGCCAGCAGTCCGACAGGGCTGTACGAGCAGTACTTC. This sequence encodes CASSPTGLYEQYF.